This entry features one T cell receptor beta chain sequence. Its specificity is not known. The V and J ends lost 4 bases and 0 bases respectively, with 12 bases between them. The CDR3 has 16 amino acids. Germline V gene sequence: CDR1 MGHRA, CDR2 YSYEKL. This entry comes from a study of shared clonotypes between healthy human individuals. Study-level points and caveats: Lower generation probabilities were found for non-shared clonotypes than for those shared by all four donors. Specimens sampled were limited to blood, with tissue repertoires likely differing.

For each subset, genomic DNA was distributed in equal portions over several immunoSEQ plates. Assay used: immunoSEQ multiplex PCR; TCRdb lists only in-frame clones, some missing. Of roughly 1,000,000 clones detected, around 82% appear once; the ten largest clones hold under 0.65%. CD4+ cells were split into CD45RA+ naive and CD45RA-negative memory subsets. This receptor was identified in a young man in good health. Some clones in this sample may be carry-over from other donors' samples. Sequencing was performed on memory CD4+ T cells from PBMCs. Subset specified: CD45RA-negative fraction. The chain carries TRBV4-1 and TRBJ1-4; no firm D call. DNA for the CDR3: TGCGCCAGCAGCCGAGGGCCGGCTACAACTAATGAAAAACTGTTTTTT. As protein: CASSRGPATTNEKLFF.